The 22 T cell receptor beta chains presented below share a single source sample, sequenced in a study of blood T cell repertoires in COVID-19. Clones were read by immunoSEQ multiplex PCR, and TCRdb kept only the in-frame ones, dropping some. This sample has 300,000 to 400,000 clones, with 85% to 90% found just once. Sequences were obtained from peripheral blood. The receptors here all came from a woman between 45 and 60 years old with active or convalescent COVID-19.

This chain connects TRBV18 to TRBJ2-3; D unresolved. This CDR3 spans 13 amino acids. Trimming took off 6 bases at V and 0 bases at J, with 7 bases between the two ends. Germline values: CDR1 KGHSH, CDR2 LQKENI. The CDR3 bases are TGTGCCAGCTCCCTCCCTAGCACAGATACGCAGTATTTT. It translates to CASSLPSTDTQYF.

The CDR3 bases are TGTGCCAGCTCACCGACCGGACAGGGGGCCCCCGGGGAGCTGTTTTTT. Translating gives CASSPTGQGAPGELFF. This rearrangement joins TRBV18 to TRBJ2-2, with 11 bases lining up with TRBD1. CDR1 and CDR2 from the germline V gene are KGHSH and LQKENI. Losses at the gene ends were 3 bases for V and 6 bases for J; bases not matched to a gene: 6. The CDR3 sequence is 16 residues long.

This chain links TRBV28 with TRBJ2-4, with TRBD2 matching over 10 bases. CDR1 MDHEN and CDR2 SYDVKM come from the germline V gene. This CDR3 region has 17 residues. V lost 4 bases, J lost 0 bases, and 6 bases stayed unmatched. CDR3 protein: CASSSLSGRLAKNIQYF. The CDR3 DNA reads as TGTGCCAGCAGTTCCCTTAGCGGGAGGCTAGCCAAAAACATTCAGTACTTC.

This clone was recorded only once. As DNA, the CDR3 is TGTGCCAGCAGCCAAGTTGGCGGGGCCGGGGGGTATGGCTACACCTTC. Amino acid sequence: CASSQVGGAGGYGYTF. This rearrangement joins TRBV3-1 (or the pseudogene TRBV3-2) to TRBJ1-2; TRBD1 might be the D (5 bases). The V and J ends lost 1 base and 5 bases respectively, with 17 bases between them. Per germline, CDR1 LGHDT and CDR2 YNNKEL (reference sequence). The CDR3 contains 16 residues.

This clone showed up just a few times. CDR3 nucleotide sequence: TGTGCCAGCAGCCCTCGATCGACTAGCGGACCGAGGGAGCAGTACTTC. Its protein is CASSPRSTSGPREQYF. This chain connects TRBV9 to TRBJ2-7; 9 bases fit TRBD2. Trimming cost V 4 bases and J 7 bases; bases outside gene matches: 15. Germline lookup yields CDR1 SGDLS and CDR2 YYNGEE. This CDR3 has 16 residues.

V and J are TRBV28 and TRBJ2-4; 12 bases line up with TRBD1. The ends lost 5 bases at V and 7 bases at J; junction bases unmatched: 6. The CDR3 extends over 15 amino acids. In germline, CDR1 is MDHEN, CDR2 SYDVKM. CDR3 residues: CASSRTGTGGNIQYF. CDR3 coding DNA: TGTGCCAGCAGTCGAACCGGGACAGGGGGCAACATTCAGTACTTC.

The chain joins TRBV6-2 or TRBV6-3 to TRBJ1-2, with 7 nucleotides matching TRBD1. CDR3 length: 12 residues. CDR1 and CDR2 from the germline V gene are MNHEY and SVGEGT. The trim removed 6 bases at V and 8 bases at J, leaving 6 bases unmatched. The CDR3 DNA sequence: TGTGCCAGCAGCAGACAGGGTAGCGGCTACACCTTC. This encodes CASSRQGSGYTF.

The rearrangement joins TRBV6-4 to TRBJ2-3; 7 bases line up with TRBD1. This CDR3 has 15 residues. The germline V gene encodes CDR1 MRHNA and CDR2 SNTAGT. Trimming took 6 bases from V and 4 from J; bases not matched to a gene: 10. The CDR3 bases are TGTGCCAGCAGCGCGACAGGGTCCCGTGCAGATACGCAGTATTTT. Amino acids: CASSATGSRADTQYF.

The chain employs TRBV30 and TRBJ1-1, with 10 bases lining up with TRBD1. The CDR3 is made up of 14 amino acids. Germline V lookup: CDR1 GTSNPN, CDR2 SVGIG (reference sequence). V lost 1 base and J lost 3; bases outside the gene matches: 2. The CDR3 DNA is TGTGCCTGGAGTGGACAGGGGGCTGACACTGAAGCTTTCTTT. Translated, it gives CAWSGQGADTEAFF. The full variable domain, rest sourced from reference TRBV30 and TRBJ1-1, is SQTIHQWPATLVQPVGSPLSLECTVEGTSNPNLYWYRQAAGRGLQLLFYSVGIGQISSEVPQNLSASRPQDRQFILSSKKLLLSDSGFYLCAWSGQGADTEAFFGQGTRLTVV.

The chain uses TRBV11-3 and TRBJ2-2, with 7 nucleotides matching TRBD1. Germline V gene lookup returns CDR1 SGHNT and CDR2 YENEEA. CDR3 length: 16 residues. Losses at the gene ends were 1 base for V and 0 bases for J; bases not matched to a gene: 2. The CDR3 region is CASSLGQGANTGELFF. The CDR3 DNA follows: TGTGCCAGCAGCTTAGGGCAGGGGGCGAACACCGGGGAGCTGTTTTTT.

On this clone: The same CDR3 also results from other DNA sequences found in this sample. The V gene is TRBV15, the J gene TRBJ1-3, with D possibly TRBD1 on 6 matching bases. Germline CDR1 LNHNV, CDR2 YYDKDF (reference sequence). The CDR3 extends over 15 amino acids. The ends were cut back, 0 bases at V and 3 bases at J, with 9 bases in the middle. The CDR3 region has the DNA TGTGCCACCAGCAGAGACAGGGGAAGTGGAAACACCATATATTTT. As protein: CATSRDRGSGNTIYF.

This clone was observed a few times. The chain employs TRBV6-6 and TRBJ1-5; 8 bases agree with TRBD1. V shed 2 bases and J 7 bases; nucleotides not matched to a gene: 10. The germline CDR1 and CDR2 sequences are MNHNY and SVGAGI (reference sequence). The CDR3 is 16 amino acids. The CDR3 sequence is CASSYGFQGAGQPQHF. CDR3 nucleotides: TGTGCCAGCAGTTACGGATTTCAGGGGGCGGGGCAGCCCCAGCATTTT.

This chain uses TRBV2 with TRBJ1-1; weak D call: TRBD1 (6 bases). The CDR3 loop spans 15 amino acids. V gave up 2 bases and J gave up 2 bases, with 12 bases separating them. Germline CDR1 and CDR2: SNHLY and FYNNEI. The CDR3 bases are TGTGCCAGCAGTGAAAGGAGACAGGTTAACACTGAAGCTTTCTTT. It encodes CASSERRQVNTEAFF.

This clone came up once. The chain combines TRBV7-2 with TRBJ1-2, with 11 bases identical to TRBD1. Germline V gene data show CDR1 as SGHTA and CDR2 as FQGNSA. CDR3 length: 15 residues. V shed 5 bases, J shed 5 bases, and the junction held 7 bases outside the gene matches. The CDR3 coding sequence is TGTGCCAGCAGCGGAGGACAGGGGGCGAGGTATGGCTACACCTTC. Residues: CASSGGQGARYGYTF.

This clone has only one observation. This chain's CDR3 is CASAERGWNTGELFF. DNA for the CDR3: TGTGCCAGCGCGGAAAGGGGTTGGAACACCGGGGAGCTGTTTTTT. The chain has TRBV6-5 and TRBJ2-2, with a possible D match to TRBD1 (5 bases). The V gene's germline CDR1 is MNHEY and CDR2 SVGAGI. V lost 8 bases and J lost 1, with 14 bases in between. The CDR3 spans 15 residues.

The V gene is TRBV4-1, the J gene TRBJ1-5; D not certain. Deletions cut 0 bases from V and 0 bases from J, with 9 bases between. Germline values: CDR1 MGHRA, CDR2 YSYEKL. The CDR3 contains 16 residues. CDR3 residues: CASSQESPYSNQPQHF. In nucleotides, the CDR3 is TGCGCCAGCAGCCAAGAAAGCCCATATAGCAATCAGCCCCAGCATTTT.

This clone was counted once. The chain couples TRBV2 to TRBJ1-1, with D hard to call. The germline V gene encodes CDR1 SNHLY and CDR2 FYNNEI. The CDR3 covers 15 residues. Trimming left V 2 bases short and J 1 base short, with 11 bases between. This CDR3 reads CASSETGLGNTEAFF. CDR3 sequence (DNA): TGTGCCAGCAGTGAAACTGGACTGGGGAACACTGAAGCTTTCTTT. Looking up the rest from reference TRBV2 and TRBJ1-1 gives the full variable domain: EPEVTQTPSHQVTQMGQEVILRCVPISNHLYFYWYRQILGQKVEFLVSFYNNEISEKSEIFDDQFSVERPDGSNFTLKIRSTKLEDSAMYFCASSETGLGNTEAFFGQGTRLTVV.

This chain joins TRBV3-1 (or the pseudogene TRBV3-2) and TRBJ1-2, with 8 bases aligning to TRBD1. Unmatched junction bases numbered 5, after V lost 4 bases and J lost 4 bases. The CDR3 consists of 14 residues. Germline V lookup: CDR1 LGHDT, CDR2 YNNKEL (reference sequence). CDR3 nucleotides: TGTGCCAGCAGCCCCGGACAGGGCGCCTATGGCTACACCTTC. Its protein product is CASSPGQGAYGYTF.

V is TRBV10-1 and J is TRBJ1-5; TRBD1 matches at 7 bases. With V trimmed by 8 bases and J by 6 bases, 16 bases remained unmatched. Per germline, CDR1 WNHNN and CDR2 SYGVQD (reference sequence). CDR3 length: 16 amino acids. The CDR3 nucleotides read TGCGCCAGCTCTGAGACAGGGTTGAATCAGCGTCAGCCCCAGCATTTT. This translates into CASSETGLNQRQPQHF.

The chain is built from TRBV5-1 and TRBJ2-7; 9 bases match TRBD1. The junction had 12 bases not matched to a gene; V was cut back by 4 bases and J by 4 bases. The germline V gene encodes CDR1 SGHRS and CDR2 YFSETQ. There are 16 residues in the CDR3. The DNA of the CDR3 is TGCGCCAGCAGCCTTACCGGGACAGGGCGGGATTACGAGCAGTACTTC. Amino acids: CASSLTGTGRDYEQYF. The complete variable domain, with remaining parts taken from reference TRBV5-1 and TRBJ2-7, reads KAGVTQTPRYLIKTRGQQVTLSCSPISGHRSVSWYQQTPGQGLQFLFEYFSETQRNKGNFPGRFSGRQFSNSRSEMNVSTLELGDSALYLCASSLTGTGRDYEQYFGPGTRLTVT.

The rearrangement links TRBV6-5 to TRBJ1-5; possible D gene TRBD1, 5 bases. The V and J ends lost 8 bases and 5 bases respectively, with 13 bases between them. The CDR3 consists of 13 residues. Germline CDR1 reads MNHEY; CDR2 reads SVGAGI. In DNA, the CDR3 is TGTGCCAGCGGCAGGGCGGCAGATCAGCCCCAGCATTTT. Its protein is CASGRAADQPQHF.

CDR3 protein: CASSQGTGSYNEQFF. CDR3 coding DNA: TGCGCCAGCAGCCAAGGGACAGGGTCCTACAATGAGCAGTTCTTC. The chain employs TRBV4-1 and TRBJ2-1, with 8 bases lining up with TRBD1. V lost 1 base, J lost 1 base, and 0 bases stayed unmatched. This CDR3 region has 15 residues. CDR1 and CDR2 (germline): MGHRA, YSYEKL.